Detailed here is one T cell receptor beta chain. This entry comes from a study of blood T cell repertoires in COVID-19. About the study: Donors in the United States, Italy and Spain gave samples during acute or convalescent COVID-19. PBMCs, B-cell-depleted T cells, or T cells were the source of the cDNA or gDNA that made up the material.

The length of the CDR3 is 12 residues. The V gene lost 2 bases and the J gene lost 6 bases, with 8 bases spanning the gap. Germline V lookup: CDR1 SEHNR, CDR2 FQNEAQ (reference sequence). Original processing notes: Reference gene primer amplification gave nucleated cell count estimates. Measured with immunoSEQ multiplex PCR; TCRdb has only the in-frame clones, and not every one. V and J calls and clone size follow that table, whereas D and trimming were derived from the DNA. The sample includes tens of thousands of clones, around 83% of them seen just once. Sequencing was done on a sample of peripheral blood. This chain uses TRBV7-9 with TRBJ2-7; D is unclear. The sequence was obtained from a man in his sixties with active COVID-19. DNA of the CDR3: TGTGCCAGCAGCTTATGGCCTTCCGAGCAGTACTTC. Translating it yields CASSLWPSEQYF.